These T cell receptor beta chains were read from a single sample in a study of cytomegalovirus exposure and HLA in healthy donors. TCRdb's table, derived via immunoSEQ multiplex PCR, lists solely in-frame clones and lacks some. The sample lists some 120,000 clones, about four fifths occurring once. Sequencing was done on a sample of PBMCs. Receptors originate from a woman between 50 and 59 years old in good health and CMV-seropositive. The conserved cysteine and the conserved F or W are not part of the CDR3 here.

v_gene	CDR3aa
TRBV13	ASSLDPPGTGNTIY
TRBV9	ASSVTQGDTEAF
TRBV7-2	ASSLAWTGAYGYT
TRBV5-4	ASSFYQDSTDTQY
TRBV4-2	ASSHSGENEQY
TRBV9	ASSQGQLLGYT
TRBV5-4	ASSVGTMTGEYGYT
TRBV21-1	ASTSSGTGIRYEQY
TRBV9	ASSVLPVREGYT
TRBV9	ASSANPLQDLNTEAF
TRBV19	ASSTASGTSGVAKNIQY
TRBV4-3	ASSQVSSGELF
TRBV19	ASSIVAGRKTEAF
TRBV21-1	AIGTASTEAF
TRBV5-1	ASSLGFRAQY
TRBV7-9	ASSPGQGDGNTIY
TRBV5-4	ASSFRRTGNTEAF
TRBV20-1	SANGQTEAF
TRBV5-1	ASTDRSWGYSPLH
TRBV30	AWKGLSGGRSSYNEQF
TRBV9	ASSVGLADTYEQY
TRBV25-1	ATKAPSGGNTQY
TRBV5-1	ASSFLAGTQETQY
TRBV19	ASSIRARGAYGYT
TRBV7-8	ASSLDTSEWALYEQY
TRBV29-1	SVEAGVNYEQY
TRBV30	AWSVTSRGGYT
TRBV7-6	ASSSGQGAPQETQY
TRBV5-1	ASSGRGGMNTEAF
TRBV18	ASSPLGTQPQH
TRBV7-8	ASSSGQEYGYT
TRBV7-9	ASSPDRATGNTIY
TRBV7-2	ASSLLAGPPGEQY
TRBV5-1	ASSLDAGGFYEQY
TRBV4-3	ASSQAFGRHEQY
TRBV10-3	AISQGEGNTEAF
TRBV30	AWQYSGANVLT
TRBV2	ASLGAQGPNVLT
TRBV7-9	ASHQGVDYGYT
TRBV7-9	ASSLEGAHYEQY
TRBV5-4	ASSLGQGAVEQY
TRBV2	ASYERSYNEQF
TRBV4-3	ASSQDLSDRASNQPQH
TRBV11-1	ASSLGPFSTDTQY
TRBV19	ASSINSAPNYGYT